A single sample gave rise to the 20 T cell receptor beta chains below, sequenced in a study of cytomegalovirus exposure and HLA in healthy donors. Primers for the PCR totalled 60 Vbeta and 13 Jbeta. The repertoire was sequenced with immunoSEQ multiplex PCR; TCRdb's copy has only in-frame clones and lacks some. The sample includes approximately 55,000 clones, approximately 85% of them seen just once. Sequencing input: PBMCs. The receptors here all came from a boy younger than 18 in good health and CMV-seropositive.

V is TRBV7-3 and J is TRBJ1-1; 7 positions agree with TRBD1. The germline gives CDR1 SGHTA, CDR2 FQGTGA. With V trimmed by 5 bases and J by 3 bases, 3 bases remained unmatched. The CDR3 is made up of 13 amino acids. DNA for the CDR3: TGTGCCAGCAGCCTTGACAGGGACACTGAAGCTTTCTTT. Protein product: CASSLDRDTEAFF. Variable domain in full (rest from reference TRBV7-3 and TRBJ1-1): GAGVSQTPSNKVTEKGKYVELRCDPISGHTALYWYRQSLGQGPEFLIYFQGTGAADDSGLPNDRFFAVRPEGSVSTLKIQRTERGDSAVYLCASSLDRDTEAFFGQGTRLTVV.

The gene calls are TRBV6-4 and TRBJ2-1, with D possibly TRBD2 on 6 matching bases. CDR1 MRHNA and CDR2 SNTAGT come from the germline V gene. Trimming cost V 2 bases and J 7 bases, with 15 bases left between them. The CDR3 totals 15 residues. The CDR3 loop is CASSDNGGAPNEQFF. In DNA form, the CDR3 reads TGTGCCAGCAGTGACAATGGCGGGGCCCCTAATGAGCAGTTCTTC.

The chain recombines TRBV9 with TRBJ2-1; 7 nucleotides agree with TRBD2. The CDR3 length is 15 residues. Germline CDR1 is SGDLS and CDR2 is YYNGEE. The V segment lost 3 bases and the J segment 4 bases; nucleotides outside the gene matches: 7. CDR3 amino acids: CASSDSGIHYNEQFF. CDR3 nucleotide sequence: TGTGCCAGCAGCGACAGCGGGATTCATTACAATGAGCAGTTCTTC.

The rearrangement uses TRBV13 and TRBJ2-6; a possible D gene is TRBD1 (5 bases). The CDR3 length is 16 residues. The germline V and J ends were trimmed by 3 bases and 3 bases, with 12 bases remaining between them. The V gene's germline CDR1 is PRHDT and CDR2 FYEKMQ (reference sequence). CDR3 region: CASSLGPVYGANVLTF. The CDR3 coding sequence is TGTGCCAGCAGCTTGGGGCCGGTATATGGGGCCAACGTCCTGACTTTC.

This rearrangement joins TRBV7-9 to TRBJ1-2; 9 positions agree with TRBD1. Germline trimming cut 4 bases from V and 4 bases from J; bases unmatched to any gene: 7. The germline V gene encodes CDR1 SEHNR and CDR2 FQNEAQ (reference sequence). The CDR3 length is 15 residues. DNA of the CDR3: TGTGCCAGCAGCTCAAGGACAGGGGTAGGCTATGGCTACACCTTC. As protein: CASSSRTGVGYGYTF.

J is TRBJ2-1 and V is TRBV9; 7 positions match TRBD2. The CDR3 has 12 amino acids. The V gene end was trimmed by 0 bases and the J gene end by 10 bases; junction bases not matched to a gene: 1. CDR1 is SGDLS, CDR2 YYNGEE, per germline. For the CDR3, the DNA is TGTGCCAGCAGCGTAGTAGCGGGCGAGCAGTTCTTC. Protein product: CASSVVAGEQFF.

The chain links TRBV4-1 to TRBJ1-1; 7 nucleotides line up with TRBD1. CDR1 is MGHRA and CDR2 is YSYEKL in the germline V gene. With V trimmed by 3 bases and J by 1 base, 5 bases remained unmatched. This CDR3 is built from 15 residues. The CDR3 protein is CASSQPGQENTEAFF. The CDR3 region has the DNA TGCGCCAGCAGCCAGCCTGGACAGGAGAACACTGAAGCTTTCTTT.

In its sample, this clone was seen once. V and J are TRBV6-5 and TRBJ2-1; 10 positions agree with TRBD2. The CDR3 runs to 14 residues. Germline V CDR1 and CDR2: MNHEY, SVGAGI. Trimming cost V 5 bases and J 6 bases; bases outside gene matches: 4. The CDR3 loop is CASSGASGGNEQFF. In DNA, the CDR3 is TGTGCCAGCAGTGGGGCTAGCGGGGGCAATGAGCAGTTCTTC.

The chain joins TRBV7-8 to TRBJ1-5; D is unresolved. Germline V lookup: CDR1 SGHVS, CDR2 FQNEAQ. The CDR3 runs 14 residues. The V gene lost 5 bases and the J gene lost 4 bases, with 12 bases spanning the gap. CDR3 residues: CASSEIRSNQPQHF. The CDR3 nucleotides read TGTGCCAGCAGCGAAATTCGGTCTAATCAGCCCCAGCATTTT.

This sequence joins TRBV10-1 and TRBJ1-1, with D maybe TRBD1 (6 bases). In germline, CDR1 is WNHNN, CDR2 SYGVQD (reference sequence). V was pared by 5 bases and J by 1 base, with 23 bases between. The CDR3 spans 18 residues. The DNA of the CDR3 is TGCGCCAGCAGTCGAACGGGGACATTGCTGAGAGGGAACACTGAAGCTTTCTTT. It specifies CASSRTGTLLRGNTEAFF.

The rearrangement joins TRBV6-1 to TRBJ1-2; 10 nucleotides line up with TRBD1. The CDR3 has 17 amino acids. V trimming: 2 bases; J trimming: 4 bases; junction bases outside the gene matches: 10. In germline, CDR1 is MNHNS, CDR2 SASEGT. CDR3 in DNA: TGTGCCAGCAGTGAATGGGGGACAGGGGAACTTCTCTATGGCTACACCTTC. Amino acids: CASSEWGTGELLYGYTF.

This chain links TRBV25-1 with TRBJ2-1; TRBD1 matches at 12 bases. Looked up from germline, CDR1 is MGHDK and CDR2 is SYGVNS. CDR3 size: 15 residues. With V trimmed by 6 bases and J by 6 bases, 6 bases remained unmatched. CDR3 sequence reads: CASSDRDRGLNEQFF. Written as DNA, the CDR3 is TGTGCCAGCAGCGACCGGGACAGGGGGCTCAATGAGCAGTTCTTC.

The V call is TRBV5-5, the J call TRBJ2-7, with D unclear. CDR1 is SGHKS and CDR2 is YYEKEE in the germline V gene (reference sequence). The V end was cut by 0 bases, the J end by 3 bases, with 10 bases between. This CDR3 has 14 amino acids. The CDR3 region has the DNA TGTGCCAGCAGCTTGGATTGGGCAGACTACGAGCAGTACTTC. Translation: CASSLDWADYEQYF.

The sample holds a few counts of this clone. V gene TRBV6-8 combines with J gene TRBJ2-5; 13 bases match TRBD2. V shed 6 bases and J 5 bases; nucleotides not matched to a gene: 6. The CDR3 has 15 residues. From germline, CDR1 is MNHGY and CDR2 SAAAGT. CDR3: CASSDGLAGEETQYF. CDR3 sequence (DNA): TGTGCCAGCAGCGATGGACTAGCGGGGGAGGAGACCCAGTACTTC.

This sequence joins TRBV7-6 and TRBJ2-3, with TRBD1 matching 8 bases. Germline V gives CDR1 SGHVS, CDR2 FNYEAQ. There are 15 residues in the CDR3. The J segment lost 4 bases and the V segment lost 5 bases, leaving 8 bases of the junction unmatched. The CDR3 here is CASSPGQGGPDTQYF. The CDR3, as DNA: TGTGCCAGCAGCCCTGGACAGGGCGGGCCAGATACGCAGTATTTT.

This chain links TRBV6-5 with TRBJ1-2; 8 bases line up with TRBD1. Losses at the gene ends were 2 bases for V and 2 bases for J; bases not matched to a gene: 1. CDR1 MNHEY and CDR2 SVGAGI come from the germline V gene. The CDR3 is made up of 14 amino acids. CDR3 loop: CASSYDRGNYGYTF. CDR3 coding DNA: TGTGCCAGCAGTTACGACAGGGGAAACTATGGCTACACCTTC.

Comments on this clone: This likely comes from a read error, as the CDR3 has no conserved phenylalanine or tryptophan at its end. The limits of the CDR3 on the DNA are not certain, so only TCRdb's listed CDR3 is given. The chain couples TRBV9 to TRBJ2-6; the D call of TRBD1 is as the table states it, not checked on the DNA. A total of 15 residues make up the CDR3, ends included. CDR1 and CDR2 (germline): SGDLS, YYNGEE. The CDR3 protein is CASSPLTGGYECKVL.

The chain has TRBV25-1 and TRBJ2-3; D is perhaps TRBD2 (5 bases). V was shortened by 3 bases and J by 4 bases, with 17 bases between the two germline ends. The germline V gene encodes CDR1 MGHDK and CDR2 SYGVNS. This CDR3 comprises 16 residues. Here the CDR3 reads CASSEGRGVMSDTQYF. The CDR3 region has the DNA TGTGCCAGCAGTGAGGGTCGGGGTGTCATGTCAGATACGCAGTATTTT.

The J gene is TRBJ2-5, the V gene TRBV5-4; D call uncertain. Germline V gives CDR1 SGHNT, CDR2 YYREEE (reference sequence). The CDR3 length is 14 residues. Trimming cost V 0 bases and J 4 bases, with 10 bases left between them. The CDR3 loop reads CASSLGVGGETQYF. The CDR3 DNA sequence: TGTGCCAGCAGCTTGGGAGTTGGTGGAGAGACCCAGTACTTC.

The rearrangement uses TRBV6-5 and TRBJ2-1; weak D call: TRBD1 (5 bases). Trimming cost V 5 bases and J 10 bases, with 18 bases left between them. CDR1 MNHEY and CDR2 SVGAGI come from the germline V gene. The CDR3 runs to 14 residues. The CDR3 protein is CASSPRVWREEQFF. CDR3 nucleotide sequence: TGTGCCAGCAGTCCCAGGGTGTGGAGAGAGGAGCAGTTCTTC.